Described below is a single TCR beta chain sequence and its context. What it binds is unknown. Building of the TCR beta libraries involved iRepertoire HTBI primers and Arm-PCR of CDR3 regions. Via MiXCR, TCRdb re-called the multiplex PCR reads, giving one row per CDR3 protein. The sample includes 450,000 to 600,000 distinct CDR3 sequences, roughly 14% seen only once; the top ten take roughly a tenth. This entry belongs to a study of regulatory T cells in long-lasting Graves disease. Study conclusions and caveats: Favoring TRBV28, TRBJ1-2 and TRBJ2-5 was a feature seen in persistent disease.

Time point reported: newly diagnosed GD, antithyroid drugs for less than 3 months. The TCR library used RNA extracted from PBMCs. The CDR3 extends over 13 amino acids. The V end lost 4 bases, the J end lost 5 bases, and 14 bases lay between the germline ends. Germline-derived CDR1 and CDR2 are GTSNPN and SVGIG (reference sequence). This sample was shared with a second study, whose subject was T cells in Graves' hyperthyroidism and ophthalmopathy.

The receptor comes from a man aged 25 to 40 with Graves disease. Here the sequenced sample was peripheral blood mononuclear cells (PBMCs), taken at new diagnosis, from a patient treated with antithyroid drugs. The rearrangement links TRBV30 to TRBJ2-5; TRBD1 might be the D (6 bases). As DNA, the CDR3 is TGTGCCTGGACGGACAGCCTTATGGAGACCCAGTACTTC. As protein: CAWTDSLMETQYF.